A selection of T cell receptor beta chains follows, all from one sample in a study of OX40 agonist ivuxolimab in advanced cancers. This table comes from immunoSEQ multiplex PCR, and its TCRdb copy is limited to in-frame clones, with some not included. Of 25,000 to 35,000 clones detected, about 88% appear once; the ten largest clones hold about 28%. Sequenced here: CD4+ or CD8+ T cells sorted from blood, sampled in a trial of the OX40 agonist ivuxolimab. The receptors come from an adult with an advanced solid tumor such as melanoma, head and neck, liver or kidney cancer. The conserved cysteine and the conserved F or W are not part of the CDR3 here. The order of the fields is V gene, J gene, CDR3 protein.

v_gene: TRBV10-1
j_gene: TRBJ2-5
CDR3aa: ASYDQGKTQY

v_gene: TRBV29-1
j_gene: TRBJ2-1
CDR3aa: SVELLYNEQF

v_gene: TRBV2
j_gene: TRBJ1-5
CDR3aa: ASRDRVTSNQPQH

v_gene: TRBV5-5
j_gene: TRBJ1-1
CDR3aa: ASSPDTDTANTEAF

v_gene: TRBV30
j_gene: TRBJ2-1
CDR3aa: ASSGGVGYNEQF

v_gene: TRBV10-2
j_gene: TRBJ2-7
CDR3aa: ASSYPSEQY

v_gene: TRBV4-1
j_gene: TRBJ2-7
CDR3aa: ASSQDRAAYSYEQY

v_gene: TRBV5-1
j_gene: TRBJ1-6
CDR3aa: ASSSGQGGSPLH

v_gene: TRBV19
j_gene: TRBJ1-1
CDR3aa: ASSSNRGSGTEAF

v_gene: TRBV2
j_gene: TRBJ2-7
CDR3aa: ASSFGSYEQY

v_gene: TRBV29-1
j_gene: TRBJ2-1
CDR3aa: SVMGGRYNEQF

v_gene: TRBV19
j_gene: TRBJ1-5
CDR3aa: ATSMSGPDWPQH

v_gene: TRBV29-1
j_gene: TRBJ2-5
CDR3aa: SVEDRGLPWQTQY

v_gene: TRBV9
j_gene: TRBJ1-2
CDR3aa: ASSSPRQGSNYGYT

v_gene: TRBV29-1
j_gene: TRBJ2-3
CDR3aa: SVWTGVSDTQY

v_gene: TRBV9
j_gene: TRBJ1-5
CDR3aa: ASSRTGGNQPQH

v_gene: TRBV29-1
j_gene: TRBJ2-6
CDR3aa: SVVWTSGANVLT

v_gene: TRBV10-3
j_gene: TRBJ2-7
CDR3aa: AIWTGGETYEQY

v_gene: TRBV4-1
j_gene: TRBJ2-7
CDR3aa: ASSPQTGPMNYEQY

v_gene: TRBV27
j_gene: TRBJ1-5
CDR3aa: ASSFGVSQPQH

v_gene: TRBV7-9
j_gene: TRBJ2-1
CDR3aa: ASSLGQDVQF

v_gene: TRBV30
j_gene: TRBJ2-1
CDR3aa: AWSWTGNEQF

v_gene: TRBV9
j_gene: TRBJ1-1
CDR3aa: ASSPFPDMNTEAF

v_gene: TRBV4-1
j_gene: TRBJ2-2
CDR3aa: ASSQDLVPGANTGELF

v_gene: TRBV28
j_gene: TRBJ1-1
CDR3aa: ASSLFSTRWMDTEAF

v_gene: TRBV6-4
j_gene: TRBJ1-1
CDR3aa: ASSTGESTEAF

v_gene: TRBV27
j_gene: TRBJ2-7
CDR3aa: ASSLTGGRQRSYEQY

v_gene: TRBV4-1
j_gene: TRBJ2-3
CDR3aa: ASSQVPAGGPPDTQY

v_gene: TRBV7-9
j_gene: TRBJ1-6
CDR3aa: ASSLGNSPLH

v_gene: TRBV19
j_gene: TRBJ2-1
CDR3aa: ASSPSSSYNEQF

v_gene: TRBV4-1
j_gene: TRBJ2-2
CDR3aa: ASSQVVAFTGELF

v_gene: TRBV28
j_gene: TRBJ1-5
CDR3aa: ASSPGRLSNQPQH

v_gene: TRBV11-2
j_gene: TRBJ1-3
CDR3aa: ASSSWGGQGSGNTIY

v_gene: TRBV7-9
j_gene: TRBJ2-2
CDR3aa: ASSLVGDPNTGELF

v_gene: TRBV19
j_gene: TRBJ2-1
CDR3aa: ASSPRGVHEQF

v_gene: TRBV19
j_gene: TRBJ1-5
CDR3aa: ASMREWGNQPQH

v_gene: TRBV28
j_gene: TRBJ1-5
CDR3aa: ATYRDQGGNQPQH

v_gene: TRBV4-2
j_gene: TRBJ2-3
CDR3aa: ASSQADREADTQY

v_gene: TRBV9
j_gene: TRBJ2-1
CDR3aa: ASSVSHEQF

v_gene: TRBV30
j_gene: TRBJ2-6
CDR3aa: AWTSTEIEPSGANVLT

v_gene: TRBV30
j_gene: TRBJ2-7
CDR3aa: AWNQQPGGDYEQY

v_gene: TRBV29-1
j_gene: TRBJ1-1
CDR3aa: SVERTGWGNTEAF

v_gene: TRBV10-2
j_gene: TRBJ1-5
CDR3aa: ASSITGYQPQH

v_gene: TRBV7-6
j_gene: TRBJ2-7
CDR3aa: ASSLRWGAGYEQY

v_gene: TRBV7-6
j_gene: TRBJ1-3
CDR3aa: ASSSRPPSSGNTIY

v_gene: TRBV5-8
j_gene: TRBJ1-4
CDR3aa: ASSVGGGTNEKLF

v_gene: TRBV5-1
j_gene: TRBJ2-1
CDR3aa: ASSLVGREGF

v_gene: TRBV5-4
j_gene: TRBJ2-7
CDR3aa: ASSLDFQTWAYEQY

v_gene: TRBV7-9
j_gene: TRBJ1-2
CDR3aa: ASSHEGQGLNNYGYT

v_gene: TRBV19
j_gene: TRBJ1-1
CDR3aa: ASSIGAAMNTEAF

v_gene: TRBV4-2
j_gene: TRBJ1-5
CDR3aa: ASSQVVWTGGNQPQH

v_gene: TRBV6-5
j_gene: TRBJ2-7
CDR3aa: ASSYFPGGYEQY

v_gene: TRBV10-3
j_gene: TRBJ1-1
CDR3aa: AISEAAANTEAF